The next 30 T cell receptor beta chains were all read from a single sample in a study of cytomegalovirus exposure and HLA in healthy donors. This PCR relied on a set of 60 Vbeta primers and 13 Jbeta primers. Repertoires were generated with immunoSEQ multiplex PCR, while TCRdb's copy carries only in-frame clones and drops some. The table includes roughly 130,000 clones, 80% detected once. Input material: PBMCs. The origin of the receptors is a middle-aged man in good health and CMV-seronegative.

The V and J genes are TRBV5-1 and TRBJ1-1, with 7 bases that match TRBD1. Germline V lookup: CDR1 SGHRS, CDR2 YFSETQ. The CDR3 consists of 15 residues. Unmatched junction bases numbered 10, after V lost 4 bases and J lost 4 bases. CDR3 nucleotides: TGCGCCAGCAGCCTGGTGGGACAGAGTTTCACTGAAGCTTTCTTT. This encodes CASSLVGQSFTEAFF.

At least ten counts were recorded for this clone. This chain connects TRBV6-1 to TRBJ2-1; 10 nucleotides align to TRBD2. J lost 3 bases, V lost 3 bases, and 2 bases had no gene match. Per germline, CDR1 MNHNS and CDR2 SASEGT. The CDR3 has 15 amino acids. CDR3 region: CASSEASGSYNEQFF. The CDR3, as DNA: TGTGCCAGCAGTGAGGCTAGCGGGAGCTACAATGAGCAGTTCTTC.

The chain couples TRBV5-1 to TRBJ2-1; the D gene is possibly TRBD2 (6 bases). This CDR3 is built from 15 residues. V gave up 2 bases and J gave up 6 bases, with 15 bases separating them. Germline V CDR1 and CDR2: SGHRS, YFSETQ. The chain's CDR3 is CASSLEGGAGNEQFF. The CDR3 nucleotides are TGCGCCAGCAGCTTAGAGGGCGGGGCTGGCAATGAGCAGTTCTTC.

The chain couples TRBV6-1 to TRBJ2-7; TRBD2 is a possible D gene (6 bases). This CDR3 comprises 12 residues. V lost 3 bases and J 12 bases, leaving 15 bases between the germline ends. Germline CDR1 and CDR2: MNHNS and SASEGT. This chain's CDR3 is CASSEGWRDAYF. CDR3 nucleotide sequence: TGTGCCAGCAGTGAGGGATGGCGGGACGCGTACTTC.

V usage is TRBV5-1 and J usage is TRBJ1-4; 10 bases line up with TRBD1. The CDR3 has 15 residues. Germline CDR1 and CDR2: SGHRS and YFSETQ. With V trimmed by 4 bases and J by 7 bases, 7 bases remained unmatched. The DNA for the CDR3 is TGCGCCAGCAGCCCCCAGACAGGGGGCAGTGAAAAACTGTTTTTT. Protein product: CASSPQTGGSEKLFF.

The gene calls are TRBV2 and TRBJ2-7; the D gene is possibly TRBD1 (6 bases). Per the germline V gene, CDR1 is SNHLY and CDR2 is FYNNEI. Trimming took 6 bases from V and 7 from J, leaving 19 bases between them. There are 14 residues in the CDR3. In nucleotides, the CDR3 is TGTGCCAGCAGCCAGGGGCGTACAAGTCGGGAGCAGTACTTC. Protein sequence: CASSQGRTSREQYF.

This clone was recorded only once. The chain uses TRBV5-8 and TRBJ1-4; 8 nucleotides align to TRBD1. Germline trimming cut 1 base from V and 3 bases from J; bases unmatched to any gene: 5. The CDR3 extends over 16 amino acids. CDR1 is SGHTS and CDR2 is YDEGEE in the germline V gene. CDR3 bases: TGTGCCAGCAGCTTGAACCAGGGGGCGGCTAATGAAAAACTGTTTTTT. The encoded protein is CASSLNQGAANEKLFF.

V is TRBV2 and J is TRBJ2-3, with 11 nucleotides matching TRBD2. In germline, CDR1 is SNHLY, CDR2 FYNNEI. The CDR3 is 16 residues long. The J segment lost 6 bases and the V segment lost 0 bases, leaving 5 bases of the junction unmatched. This CDR3 reads CASSEAPSGGQDTQYF. DNA of the CDR3: TGTGCCAGCAGTGAAGCCCCTAGCGGGGGGCAGGATACGCAGTATTTT. Full variable domain (rest looked up from reference TRBV2 and TRBJ2-3): EPEVTQTPSHQVTQMGQEVILRCVPISNHLYFYWYRQILGQKVEFLVSFYNNEISEKSEIFDDQFSVERPDGSNFTLKIRSTKLEDSAMYFCASSEAPSGGQDTQYFGPGTRLTVL.

The CDR3 sequence is CASRDSNQPQHF. In DNA, the CDR3 is TGTGCCAGCAGGGACAGTAATCAGCCCCAGCATTTT. This chain joins TRBV2 and TRBJ1-5; weak D call: TRBD1 (6 bases). Germline V gene sequence: CDR1 SNHLY, CDR2 FYNNEI. This CDR3 region has 12 residues. Trimming stripped 6 bases from V and 4 bases from J, with 7 bases between.

The J gene is TRBJ1-5, the V gene TRBV10-3; 7 nucleotides align to TRBD1. The trim removed 7 bases at V and 4 bases at J, leaving 4 bases unmatched. In germline, CDR1 is ENHRY, CDR2 SYGVKD. This CDR3 has 13 amino acids. CDR3 bases: TGTGCCATCACGGGACAGCAGAATCAGCCCCAGCATTTT. It yields the protein CAITGQQNQPQHF.

V is TRBV28 and J is TRBJ1-5, with 7 bases that match TRBD1. This CDR3 comprises 13 residues. Germline values: CDR1 MDHEN, CDR2 SYDVKM. The trim removed 6 bases at V and 4 bases at J, leaving 3 bases unmatched. The CDR3 loop is CASRMTGNQPQHF. The CDR3, as DNA: TGTGCCAGCAGGATGACAGGGAATCAGCCCCAGCATTTT.

This chain joins TRBV2 and TRBJ1-4, with 7 bases fitting TRBD1. The CDR3 has 14 residues. Unmatched junction bases numbered 7, after V lost 5 bases and J lost 7 bases. Germline V gene sequence: CDR1 SNHLY, CDR2 FYNNEI. In DNA, the CDR3 is TGTGCCAGCAGTATAGACAGGGTGGGTGAAAAACTGTTTTTT. Protein sequence: CASSIDRVGEKLFF.

The J gene is TRBJ2-1, the V gene TRBV7-9; TRBD2 agrees at 9 bases. This CDR3 has 15 residues. The germline gives CDR1 SEHNR, CDR2 FQNEAQ (reference sequence). Unmatched junction bases numbered 3, after V lost 1 base and J lost 5 bases. DNA for the CDR3: TGTGCCAGCAGCTTAGGGCTAGCGGGGAACAATGAGCAGTTCTTC. Its protein product is CASSLGLAGNNEQFF.

The gene calls are TRBV19 and TRBJ1-5; the D gene is possibly TRBD1 (6 bases). Trimming took off 3 bases at V and 4 bases at J, with 7 bases between the two ends. Germline V gene lookup returns CDR1 LNHDA and CDR2 SQIVND (reference sequence). The CDR3 runs 13 residues. CDR3 in amino acids: CASSMGQNQPQHF. CDR3 in DNA: TGTGCCAGTAGTATGGGACAAAATCAGCCCCAGCATTTT.

The chain links TRBV30 to TRBJ2-2, with TRBD1 identical over 8 bases. The CDR3 loop spans 17 amino acids. The ends lost 0 bases at V and 5 bases at J; junction bases unmatched: 11. Germline V gives CDR1 GTSNPN, CDR2 SVGIG (reference sequence). The CDR3 nucleotides read TGTGCCTGGAGTGTAGGATGGACAGGGCGGAGGACCGGGGAGCTGTTTTTT. Protein: CAWSVGWTGRRTGELFF.

V is TRBV2 and J is TRBJ1-6, with 9 bases identical to TRBD1. The junction had 9 bases not matched to a gene; V was cut back by 3 bases and J by 9 bases. This CDR3 is 16 amino acids long. The germline CDR1 and CDR2 sequences are SNHLY and FYNNEI. CDR3 in amino acids: CASSDLGQGSSSPLHF. The CDR3 coding sequence is TGTGCCAGCAGTGATTTGGGACAGGGAAGTAGTTCACCCCTCCACTTT.

This clone was counted once. The rearrangement uses TRBV2 and TRBJ1-2, with D possibly TRBD1 on 6 matching bases. Germline values: CDR1 SNHLY, CDR2 FYNNEI. V was shortened by 6 bases and J by 5 bases, with 10 bases between the two germline ends. The CDR3 loop spans 12 amino acids. The CDR3 spells CASRRGGYGYTF. The CDR3 DNA is TGTGCCAGCAGGAGAGGGGGATATGGCTACACCTTC.

V and J are TRBV28 and TRBJ1-5, with D uncertain. The CDR3 has 15 amino acids. Germline CDR1 and CDR2: MDHEN and SYDVKM. Trimming removed 7 bases from V and 4 bases from J, with 17 bases in between. In nucleotides, the CDR3 is TGTGCCAGCACCACTGATAAGGCGGGAAATCAGCCCCAGCATTTT. Translation: CASTTDKAGNQPQHF.

This clone was seen more than once but under ten times. The chain uses TRBV2 and TRBJ2-7; tentatively, D is TRBD2 (5 bases). The CDR3 runs to 13 residues. The V end lost 10 bases, the J end lost 2 bases, and 15 bases lay between the germline ends. CDR1 and CDR2 (germline): SNHLY, FYNNEI. The CDR3 sequence: CATLGAPTYEQYF. The CDR3 coding sequence is TGTGCCACGTTGGGAGCTCCAACCTACGAGCAGTACTTC.

The CDR3 spells CASSRSQGLGNSPLHF. The DNA of the CDR3 is TGTGCCAGCAGTCGGTCACAGGGATTGGGTAATTCACCCCTCCACTTT. The chain uses TRBV2 and TRBJ1-6; possibly TRBD1 for D (6 bases). CDR1 SNHLY and CDR2 FYNNEI come from the germline V gene. The CDR3 runs 16 residues. Trimming took off 5 bases at V and 6 bases at J, with 17 bases between the two ends.

The rearrangement uses TRBV5-7 and TRBJ2-7; 7 bases line up with TRBD1. TRBV5-7 is classed as an ORF, of uncertain function. The CDR3 is 14 residues long. Trimming took 1 base from V and 6 from J; bases not matched to a gene: 7. CDR3 region: CASSLPLQGSEQYF. CDR3 DNA sequence: TGTGCCAGCAGCTTGCCACTACAGGGGTCCGAGCAGTACTTC.

The rearrangement joins TRBV6-4 to TRBJ2-3; D may be TRBD1 (6 bases). The V gene's germline CDR1 is MRHNA and CDR2 SNTAGT. The CDR3 loop spans 14 amino acids. Trimming left V 3 bases short and J 2 bases short, with 9 bases between. The CDR3 protein is CASSEQGDTDTQYF. As DNA, the CDR3 is TGTGCCAGCAGTGAACAGGGAGACACAGATACGCAGTATTTT.

V usage is TRBV10-3 and J usage is TRBJ2-3, with 7 bases aligning to TRBD2. Germline trimming cut 0 bases from V and 6 bases from J; bases unmatched to any gene: 6. This CDR3 contains 15 residues. Germline V lookup: CDR1 ENHRY, CDR2 SYGVKD. The CDR3 DNA reads TGTGCCATCAGTGAGTCGTTAAGCGGGATGGATACGCAGTATTTT. This gives the protein CAISESLSGMDTQYF.

This CDR3 is CAIMDSADTQYF. The DNA of the CDR3 is TGTGCCATCATGGACTCCGCCGATACGCAGTATTTT. This chain joins TRBV10-3 and TRBJ2-3; possibly TRBD2 for D (5 bases). CDR3 length: 12 amino acids. In germline, CDR1 is ENHRY, CDR2 SYGVKD. V lost 7 bases and J 6 bases, leaving 11 bases between the germline ends.

The rearrangement links TRBV15 to TRBJ1-3, with D unclear. This CDR3 contains 16 residues. The ends were cut back, 5 bases at V and 0 bases at J, with 14 bases in the middle. Germline CDR1 and CDR2: LNHNV and YYDKDF (reference sequence). The CDR3 here is CATSEQLVSSGNTIYF. Written as DNA, the CDR3 is TGTGCCACCAGCGAACAGCTCGTGTCCTCTGGAAACACCATATATTTT.

This chain uses TRBV19 with TRBJ1-5, with a tentative D call TRBD1 (5 bases). The ends were cut back, 5 bases at V and 3 bases at J, with 20 bases in the middle. CDR3 length: 17 residues. Germline V gene sequence: CDR1 LNHDA, CDR2 SQIVND (reference sequence). The CDR3 nucleotides are TGTGCCAGTAGTCCCTCTCCCCAACAGGTCATCAATCAGCCCCAGCATTTT. Translation: CASSPSPQQVINQPQHF.

The chain couples TRBV7-8 to TRBJ2-2, with 8 nucleotides matching TRBD1. The CDR3 is made up of 16 amino acids. Germline CDR1 and CDR2: SGHVS and FQNEAQ. With 0 bases clipped from V and 0 bases from J, the junction kept 0 bases outside the gene matches. For the CDR3, the DNA is TGTGCCAGCAGCTTAGCGGACAGGGCGAACACCGGGGAGCTGTTTTTT. Encoded protein: CASSLADRANTGELFF.

The chain recombines TRBV5-1 with TRBJ2-1, with 10 bases that match TRBD2. Germline CDR1 SGHRS, CDR2 YFSETQ. The V and J ends lost 0 bases and 8 bases, in that order; junction bases with no gene match: 5. The CDR3 runs to 15 residues. This CDR3 reads CASSLVSSGSHEQFF. CDR3 sequence (DNA): TGCGCCAGCAGCTTGGTGTCTAGCGGGAGTCATGAGCAGTTCTTC.

The rearrangement uses TRBV29-1 and TRBJ2-1, with D possibly TRBD1 on 5 matching bases. Germline V CDR1 and CDR2: SQVTM, ANQGSEA. The CDR3 length is 13 residues. The V end lost 0 bases, the J end lost 7 bases, and 10 bases lay between the germline ends. The CDR3 coding sequence is TGCAGCGTTGAAGACAGGGTTGGGAATGAGCAGTTCTTC. This sequence encodes CSVEDRVGNEQFF.

This clone was found a few times. The gene calls are TRBV5-1 and TRBJ2-3; 9 bases agree with TRBD2. The CDR3 extends over 15 amino acids. J lost 2 bases, V lost 3 bases, and 4 bases had no gene match. CDR1 and CDR2 from the germline V gene are SGHRS and YFSETQ. The CDR3 loop is CASSSSGDYTDTQYF. The CDR3 DNA sequence: TGCGCCAGCAGCTCTAGCGGGGACTACACAGATACGCAGTATTTT. The complete variable domain, with remaining parts taken from reference TRBV5-1 and TRBJ2-3, reads KAGVTQTPRYLIKTRGQQVTLSCSPISGHRSVSWYQQTPGQGLQFLFEYFSETQRNKGNFPGRFSGRQFSNSRSEMNVSTLELGDSALYLCASSSSGDYTDTQYFGPGTRLTVL.